This entry lists 22 T cell receptor beta chains sequenced from one sample in a study of blood T cell repertoires in COVID-19 (dated by TCRdb to the early 2020s). Libraries came from the immunoSEQ multiplex PCR assay. The source is immuneACCESS, and TCRdb retained only in-frame sequences with V and J called. Part of the clones is not carried over; for the studies checked, unresolved V genes explain less than half of this, and the remainder is unexplained. Present in this sample are approximately 250,000 clones, approximately 82% of which were seen just once. In total, the top ten clones hold 15% of the sample. Sequencing was done on a sample of PBMCs or T cells enriched from blood (not recorded which). These receptors were obtained from a man aged 40-55 years who had recovered from COVID-19.

This rearrangement joins TRBV5-4 to TRBJ2-7, with D possibly matching TRBD2 (5 bases). CDR1 is SGHNT and CDR2 is YYREEE in the germline V gene (reference sequence). The V end was cut by 4 bases, the J end by 5 bases, with 16 bases between. This CDR3 contains 14 residues. DNA for the CDR3: TGTGCCAGCAGCCTTCGGGGAGCGGAGCACGAGCAGTACTTC. Amino acids: CASSLRGAEHEQYF.

The chain has TRBV21-1 and TRBJ1-5. TRBV21-1 is a pseudogene. There are 15 residues in the CDR3. CDR3: CASRSTTDGDQPQHF. CDR3 coding DNA: TGTGCCAGCAGATCCACCACAGACGGGGATCAGCCCCAGCATTTT.

The chain has TRBV28 and TRBJ1-5; the match to TRBD1 covers 10 bases. In germline, CDR1 is MDHEN, CDR2 SYDVKM. The CDR3 length is 16 residues. With V trimmed by 4 bases and J by 6 bases, 9 bases remained unmatched. The CDR3 region has the DNA TGTGCCAGCAGTTCGCCGGGACAGGGGTTGGGTCAGCCCCAGCATTTT. Its protein is CASSSPGQGLGQPQHF.

CDR3 protein: CAWSFGDTQYF. The DNA of the CDR3 is TGTGCCTGGAGTTTCGGAGATACGCAGTATTTT. The rearrangement links TRBV30 to TRBJ2-3; D gene unclear. Looked up from germline, CDR1 is GTSNPN and CDR2 is SVGIG (reference sequence). This CDR3 contains 11 residues. V lost 2 bases and J 5 bases, leaving 5 bases between the germline ends.

The CDR3 here is CASAPGGIYEQYF. The CDR3 DNA sequence: TGTGCCAGCGCCCCAGGAGGGATCTACGAGCAGTACTTC. The V and J genes are TRBV4-2 and TRBJ2-7, with a tentative D call TRBD2 (6 bases). This CDR3 comprises 13 residues. The germline V gene has CDR1 LGHNA and CDR2 YNFKEQ. The V gene lost 8 bases and the J gene lost 3 bases, with 14 bases spanning the gap.

This chain connects TRBV23-1 to TRBJ2-1, with TRBD1 identical over 12 bases. TRBV23-1 is an open reading frame whose function is uncertain. The CDR3 is 17 amino acids. The V gene end was trimmed by 3 bases and the J gene end by 7 bases; junction bases not matched to a gene: 10. CDR3 coding DNA: TGCGCCAGCAGTCATCCCTGGGACAGGGGGCGAAGAAATGAGCAGTTCTTC. It codes for CASSHPWDRGRRNEQFF.

V gene TRBV2 combines with J gene TRBJ2-6; D is unresolved. This CDR3 region has 16 residues. V lost 8 bases, J lost 4 bases, and 18 bases lay in between. From germline, CDR1 is SNHLY and CDR2 FYNNEI. The CDR3 region has the DNA TGTGCCAGCGGAGATGACGACGCAGCCGGGGCCAACGTCCTGACTTTC. Amino acid sequence: CASGDDDAAGANVLTF.

The chain couples TRBV7-2 to TRBJ1-1; D not resolved. The V end was cut by 1 base, the J end by 4 bases, with 10 bases between. The CDR3 consists of 14 residues. Germline V CDR1 and CDR2: SGHTA, FQGNSA. The CDR3, as DNA: TGTGCCAGCAGCTTAGGCCGGGTATCCACTGAAGCTTTCTTT. This gives the protein CASSLGRVSTEAFF.

The rearrangement links TRBV3-1 (or the pseudogene TRBV3-2) to TRBJ2-7; 7 positions match TRBD2. The germline V gene encodes CDR1 LGHDT and CDR2 YNNKEL (reference sequence). With 1 base clipped from V and 0 bases from J, the junction kept 0 bases outside the gene matches. The CDR3 is 14 amino acids. CDR3 in amino acids: CASSQGTSSYEQYF. As DNA, the CDR3 is TGTGCCAGCAGCCAAGGGACTAGCTCCTACGAGCAGTACTTC.

This chain joins TRBV10-3 and TRBJ2-2; 9 nucleotides align to TRBD1. The germline V gene encodes CDR1 ENHRY and CDR2 SYGVKD. The ends lost 7 bases at V and 3 bases at J; junction bases unmatched: 3. The CDR3 runs to 14 residues. In DNA form, the CDR3 reads TGTGCCATCAAAAGACAGGGGGACACCGGGGAGCTGTTTTTT. Its protein product is CAIKRQGDTGELFF.

The genes are TRBV2 and TRBJ2-4, with TRBD1 as a possible D gene (5 bases). This CDR3 comprises 15 residues. The germline V and J ends were trimmed by 2 bases and 2 bases, with 10 bases remaining between them. Germline assignment: CDR1 SNHLY and CDR2 FYNNEI. This chain's CDR3 is CASSEWKGTKNIQYF. The CDR3 nucleotides are TGTGCCAGCAGTGAATGGAAGGGGACCAAAAACATTCAGTACTTC.

The chain joins TRBV28 to TRBJ1-5, with 8 bases matching TRBD1. Germline loops: CDR1 MDHEN, CDR2 SYDVKM. This CDR3 has 16 residues. V lost 6 bases and J lost 4; bases outside the gene matches: 11. CDR3 nucleotide sequence: TGTGCCAGCAGAAACACTAGACAGGGGCTTAATCAGCCCCAGCATTTT. Amino acid sequence: CASRNTRQGLNQPQHF.

In DNA, the CDR3 is TGTGCCAGCAGCCAGACTAGCGGGAGGGCCAAACGGTACGGGGAGCTGTTTTTT. Its translation is CASSQTSGRAKRYGELFF. This chain connects TRBV7-2 to TRBJ2-2; 14 bases match TRBD2. From germline, CDR1 is SGHTA and CDR2 FQGNSA. Trimming cost V 5 bases and J 7 bases; bases outside gene matches: 12. The CDR3 sequence is 18 residues long.

This clone was counted a single time. The CDR3 loop reads CASSVGAPDTQYF. CDR3 sequence (DNA): TGTGCCAGCAGCGTGGGGGCCCCAGATACGCAGTATTTT. J is TRBJ2-3 and V is TRBV9, with D possibly matching TRBD1 (6 bases). Germline assignment: CDR1 SGDLS and CDR2 YYNGEE. V lost 2 bases and J 4 bases, leaving 8 bases between the germline ends. This CDR3 comprises 13 residues.

The chain recombines TRBV7-2 with TRBJ2-5; D might be TRBD2 (6 bases). The CDR3 has 15 amino acids. The germline V gene encodes CDR1 SGHTA and CDR2 FQGNSA. V was trimmed by 4 bases and J by 0 bases, leaving 12 bases between them. CDR3 loop: CASSSELAYQETQYF. The CDR3 DNA follows: TGTGCCAGCAGCTCGGAGCTAGCGTACCAAGAGACCCAGTACTTC.

CDR3 sequence: CASSLGPPQAGEKLFF. The CDR3 coding sequence is TGTGCCAGCAGCTTAGGTCCCCCCCAAGCGGGGGAAAAACTGTTTTTT. The rearrangement joins TRBV7-3 to TRBJ1-4; no clear D. The V gene's germline CDR1 is SGHTA and CDR2 FQGTGA. V lost 2 bases and J 8 bases, leaving 18 bases between the germline ends. The CDR3 extends over 16 amino acids.

The chain joins TRBV7-7 to TRBJ2-3; 7 bases are a match to TRBD2. Germline CDR1 and CDR2: SSHAT and FNYEAQ (reference sequence). This CDR3 comprises 21 residues. V dropped 3 bases and J dropped 2; count of bases not matched to a gene: 23. CDR3 sequence reads: CASSFPGLGLSGGAHTDTQYF. DNA for the CDR3: TGTGCCAGCAGCTTCCCAGGGTTGGGACTATCCGGAGGAGCCCACACAGATACGCAGTATTTT.

A few counts support this clone. The chain has TRBV27 and TRBJ1-4, with 9 bases aligning to TRBD1. With 5 bases clipped from V and 10 bases from J, the junction kept 14 bases outside the gene matches. Germline values: CDR1 MNHEY, CDR2 SMNVEV (reference sequence). This CDR3 spans 16 amino acids. CDR3 in DNA: TGTGCCAGCAGTGCCCCCCACGGGACAGGGCTTGGAAAACTGTTTTTT. Translated: CASSAPHGTGLGKLFF.

This chain uses TRBV7-2 with TRBJ2-2, with D unresolved. Germline CDR1 SGHTA, CDR2 FQGNSA. The V end lost 11 bases, the J end lost 1 base, and 14 bases lay between the germline ends. The CDR3 sequence is 14 residues long. CDR3 in DNA: TGTGCCGTATACCAGGTCCGGAACACCGGGGAGCTGTTTTTT. As protein: CAVYQVRNTGELFF.

The chain couples TRBV30 to TRBJ1-6; the D is unclear. From germline, CDR1 is GTSNPN and CDR2 SVGIG (reference sequence). The CDR3 is 11 residues long. V was cut by 3 bases and J by 14 bases, with 11 bases left in between. The CDR3 DNA reads TGTGCCTGGAGGGTCCGCCCGGCCCTCCACTTT. It yields the protein CAWRVRPALHF. The variable domain in full, completed from reference TRBV30 and TRBJ1-6, reads SQTIHQWPATLVQPVGSPLSLECTVEGTSNPNLYWYRQAAGRGLQLLFYSVGIGQISSEVPQNLSASRPQDRQFILSSKKLLLSDSGFYLCAWRVRPALHFGNGTRLTVT.

The V gene is TRBV19, the J gene TRBJ1-1; the match to TRBD1 covers 8 bases. V was clipped by 9 bases and J by 4 bases; unmatched bases: 7. The CDR3 extends over 13 amino acids. The V gene's germline CDR1 is LNHDA and CDR2 SQIVND (reference sequence). In nucleotides, the CDR3 is TGTGCCAGCGGACAGGGAGGTTTCACTGAAGCTTTCTTT. Translated, it gives CASGQGGFTEAFF.

The CDR3 spells CAILFYNEQFF. The CDR3 DNA reads TGTGCCATCCTCTTTTACAATGAGCAGTTCTTC. The V call is TRBV6-5, the J call TRBJ2-1; no clear D gene. Germline CDR1 and CDR2: MNHEY and SVGAGI. The CDR3 is 11 residues long. Between the trimmed V and J ends, which lost 10 bases and 4 bases, there was a span of 8 bases.